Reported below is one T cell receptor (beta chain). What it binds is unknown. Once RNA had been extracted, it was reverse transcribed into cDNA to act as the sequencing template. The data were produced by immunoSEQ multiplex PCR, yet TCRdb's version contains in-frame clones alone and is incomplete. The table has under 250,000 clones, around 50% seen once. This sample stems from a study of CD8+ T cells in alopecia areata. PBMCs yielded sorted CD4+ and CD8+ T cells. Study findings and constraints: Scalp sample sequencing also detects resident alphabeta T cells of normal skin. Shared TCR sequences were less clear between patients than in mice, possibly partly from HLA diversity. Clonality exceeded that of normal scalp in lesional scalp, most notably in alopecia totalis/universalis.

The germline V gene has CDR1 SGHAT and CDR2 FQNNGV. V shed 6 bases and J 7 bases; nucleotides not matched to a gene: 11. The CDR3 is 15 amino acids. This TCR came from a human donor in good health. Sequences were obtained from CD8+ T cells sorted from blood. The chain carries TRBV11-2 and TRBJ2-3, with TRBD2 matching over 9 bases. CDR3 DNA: TGTGCCAGCAGACGAAGTCCTAGCGGGGCGAATACGCAGTATTTT. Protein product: CASRRSPSGANTQYF. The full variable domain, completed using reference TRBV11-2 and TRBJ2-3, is EAGVAQSPRYKIIEKRQSVAFWCNPISGHATLYWYQQILGQGPKLLIQFQNNGVVDDSQLPKDRFSAERLKGVDSTLKIQPAKLEDSAVYLCASRRSPSGANTQYFGPGTRLTVL.